The entry that follows covers one T cell receptor (beta chain) sequence. Its antigen is unknown. The data were obtained in a study of shared clonotypes between healthy human individuals. Study-wide results and limits: Non-shared clonotypes had lower generation probabilities than clonotypes shared by all four sorted-subset donors. Despite large depth, sorted-subset datasets appeared incompletely sequenced.

TCRdb's table, derived via immunoSEQ multiplex PCR, lists solely in-frame clones and lacks some. This sample has 950,000 to 1,100,000 clones, with 75% found just once. The CDR3 contains 16 residues. The V and J ends lost 0 bases and 6 bases, in that order; junction bases with no gene match: 8. CDR1 and CDR2 (germline): SGHRS, YFSETQ. The source of this sequence is a man aged 18 to 35 in good health. Sample: memory CD4+ T cells sorted from blood. Subset here: CD45RA-negative fraction. The chain recombines TRBV5-1 with TRBJ2-7; TRBD2 matches 11 bases. This CDR3 is CASSLATSGGLGEQYF. Here the CDR3 DNA reads TGCGCCAGCAGCTTGGCAACTAGCGGGGGCCTCGGCGAGCAGTACTTC.